This T cell receptor (beta chain) was obtained from a study of CD4 and CD8 cells across lung adenocarcinoma regions. The CDR3 totals 16 residues. Germline CDR1 is MNHNS and CDR2 is SASEGT. Concerning this clonotype itself: Its ends do not fully match the called genes, so a read error is possible.

TCRdb analysed the PCR reads with MiXCR anew, one entry per CDR3 protein. There are 9,500 to 15,000 distinct CDR3 sequences in the sample; roughly 48% occur only once, and 20% to 30% lies in the top ten. Donors had localized lung adenocarcinoma, a non-small cell lung cancer. The sequencing sample was made of CD8+ T cells from the margin of a lung tumor. V is TRBV6-1 and J is TRBJ2-5; perhaps TRBD2 as D (5 bases). This TCR was sampled from a female donor with lung adenocarcinoma. The CD4 and CD8 labels of this study may be unreliable. Written as DNA, the CDR3 is TGTGCCAGCAGGGTGGAAGAGGGCTTGGGCACAGAGACGCAGTACTTC. It yields the protein CASRVEEGLGTETQYF.